The source of this T cell receptor (beta chain) is a study of blood T cell repertoires in COVID-19. Overall study context: The United States, Italy and Spain supplied acute and convalescent COVID-19 samples. PBMCs, B-cell-depleted T cells, or T cells were the source of the cDNA or gDNA that made up the material.

Original analysis: Estimation of nucleated cell counts relied on the amplification of reference gene primers. Measured with immunoSEQ multiplex PCR; TCRdb has only the in-frame clones, and not every one. The V and J calls and clone size are taken from that table; D and trimming were inferred from the DNA. The sample has some 87,000 clones, roughly 89% seen once. The sample consisted of peripheral blood. The sequence derives from a woman between 65 and 79 years old with acute or convalescent COVID-19.

As DNA, the CDR3 is TGTGCCAGCCTACGAAGGGACAGACACGAGCAGTACTTC. It translates to CASLRRDRHEQYF. The rearrangement joins TRBV28 to TRBJ2-7; 7 bases fit TRBD1. Germline loops: CDR1 MDHEN, CDR2 SYDVKM. Germline trimming cut 8 bases from V and 5 bases from J; bases unmatched to any gene: 9. CDR3 size: 13 residues. Full variable domain (rest looked up from reference TRBV28 and TRBJ2-7): DVKVTQSSRYLVKRTGEKVFLECVQDMDHENMFWYRQDPGLGLRLIYFSYDVKMKEKGDIPEGYSVSREKKERFSLILESASTNQTSMYLCASLRRDRHEQYFGPGTRLTVT.